This T cell receptor beta chain was retrieved from a study of blood T cells in healthy people across ages. The length of the CDR3 is 11 residues. CDR1 and CDR2 (germline): SGHAT, FQNNGV. Trimming left V 5 bases short and J 12 bases short, with 13 bases between. The table lists this clonotype with a count of one. Antigen unknown. Combining a sample-barcoded 5' primer with a J-beta primer mix, a second PCR ran for roughly 7 to 11 cycles. TCRdb re-analysed the 5' RACE reads in MiXCR, keeping a single row per CDR3 protein. The table includes some 760,000 distinct CDR3 sequences, 25% detected once. Whole-study results and caveats: The unknown donor CMV status may have confounded expanded clonotype changes. Long-lived donors exceeded aged donors in naive CD4+ cells and diversity. Per-million-T-cell TCR beta diversity fell roughly linearly with age.

The sample was also linked to a second study, of T cells of mothers and their children. As that report states: RNA was extracted, and all of it went into cDNA synthesis at roughly 1.4 ug per 15 ul.

This clonotype was obtained from a boy under 18 in good health. This chain links TRBV11-2 with TRBJ2-5, with D possibly being TRBD2 (5 bases). Sequences were obtained from blood. Here the CDR3 DNA reads TGTGCCAGCAGCCGGACGGCGGAGGAGTACTTC. It codes for CASSRTAEEYF.